This TCR beta chain was sequenced during a study of blood T cell repertoires in COVID-19. Study as a whole: Acute and convalescent COVID-19 samples came from the United States, Italy and Spain. The analysed material was cDNA or gDNA that came from T cells, B-cell-depleted T cells, or PBMCs.

Clones were sequenced by immunoSEQ multiplex PCR, and TCRdb holds only the in-frame ones, with some missing. The sample shows more than 80,000 clones, about 84% of them seen only once. The CDR3 runs to 14 residues. V gave up 5 bases and J gave up 4 bases, with 13 bases separating them. In germline, CDR1 is LNHDA, CDR2 SQIVND (reference sequence). This clone was seen a few times. The chain has TRBV19 and TRBJ2-3, with D possibly matching TRBD2 (6 bases). Sequenced input: peripheral blood. This sequence originates from a man aged 50 or older with active COVID-19. The chain's CDR3 is CASSPWRGADTQYF. The CDR3 nucleotides read TGTGCCAGTAGTCCTTGGAGGGGCGCAGATACGCAGTATTTT.